The sample holds many counts of the clone carrying this T cell receptor (beta chain). The antigen is undetermined. Time point specified: longitudinal time-point 2. This specimen belongs to a study of neurological immune-mediated disorders. The cDNA was produced through 5'RACE with 10-nucleotide random UMIs. TCRdb reprocessed the 5' RACE reads via MiXCR and lists one record per CDR3 protein. The sample carries some 87,000 distinct CDR3 sequences, less than 15% recorded once. The CDR3 has 15 amino acids. V shed 5 bases and J 2 bases; nucleotides not matched to a gene: 5. The germline gives CDR1 SGHTA, CDR2 FQGNSA. Points from the study as a whole: Healthy controls had more TCR clonal expansion than multiple sclerosis, which showed the least, whereas HTLV-1-associated myelopathy showed the most. CDR3 amino acid sequences found in expanded clones were never shared across subjects, suggesting private repertoires in all groups.

What was sequenced was PBMCs. This clonotype was obtained from a female donor with HTLV-1-associated myelopathy (HAM/TSP). The J gene is TRBJ2-7, the V gene TRBV7-2, with 11 bases aligning to TRBD2. CDR3: CASSATSGAAYEQYF. As DNA, the CDR3 is TGTGCCAGCAGCGCGACTAGCGGGGCGGCCTACGAGCAGTACTTC.